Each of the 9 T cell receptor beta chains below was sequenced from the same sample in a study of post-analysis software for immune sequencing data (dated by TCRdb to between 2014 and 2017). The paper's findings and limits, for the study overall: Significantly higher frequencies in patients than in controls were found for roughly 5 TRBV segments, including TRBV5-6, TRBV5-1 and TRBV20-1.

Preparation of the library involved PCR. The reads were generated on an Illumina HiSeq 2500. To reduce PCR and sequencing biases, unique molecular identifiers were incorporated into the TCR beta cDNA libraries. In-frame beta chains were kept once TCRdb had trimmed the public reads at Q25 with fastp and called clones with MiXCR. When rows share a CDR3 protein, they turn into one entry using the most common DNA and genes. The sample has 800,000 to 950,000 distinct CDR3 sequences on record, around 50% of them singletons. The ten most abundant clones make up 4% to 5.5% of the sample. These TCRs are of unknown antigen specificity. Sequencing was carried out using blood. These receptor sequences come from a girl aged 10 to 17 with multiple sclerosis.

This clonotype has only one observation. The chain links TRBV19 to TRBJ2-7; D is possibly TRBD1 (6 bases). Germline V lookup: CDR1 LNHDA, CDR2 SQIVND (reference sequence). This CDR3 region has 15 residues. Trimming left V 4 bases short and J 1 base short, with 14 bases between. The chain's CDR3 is CASSRGHLESYEQYF. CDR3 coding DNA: TGTGCCAGTAGTAGGGGACACCTCGAGTCCTACGAGCAGTACTTC.

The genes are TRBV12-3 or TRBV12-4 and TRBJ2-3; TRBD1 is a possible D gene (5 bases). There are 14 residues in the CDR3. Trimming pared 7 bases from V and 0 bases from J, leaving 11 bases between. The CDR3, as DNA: TGTGCCAGCATTCCAGGGTCGAGCACAGATACGCAGTATTTT. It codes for CASIPGSSTDTQYF.

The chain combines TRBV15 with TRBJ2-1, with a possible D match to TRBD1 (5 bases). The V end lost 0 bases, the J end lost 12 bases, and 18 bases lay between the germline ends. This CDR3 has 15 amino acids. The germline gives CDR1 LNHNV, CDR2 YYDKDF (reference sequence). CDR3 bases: TGTGCCACCAGCAGAGATACGGGCCAGGGCGGTTGGCAGTTCTTC. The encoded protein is CATSRDTGQGGWQFF.

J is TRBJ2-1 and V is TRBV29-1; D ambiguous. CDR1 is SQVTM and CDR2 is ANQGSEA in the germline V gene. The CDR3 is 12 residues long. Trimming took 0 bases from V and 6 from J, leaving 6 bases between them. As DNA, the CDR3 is TGCAGCGTTGAAGAGTATGGCAATGAGCAGTTCTTC. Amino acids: CSVEEYGNEQFF.

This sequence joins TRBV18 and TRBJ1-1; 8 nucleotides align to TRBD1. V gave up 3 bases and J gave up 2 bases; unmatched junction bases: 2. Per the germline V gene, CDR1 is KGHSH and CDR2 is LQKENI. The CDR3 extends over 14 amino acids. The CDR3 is CASSPAGGNTEAFF. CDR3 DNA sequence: TGTGCCAGCTCACCGGCAGGGGGCAACACTGAAGCTTTCTTT.

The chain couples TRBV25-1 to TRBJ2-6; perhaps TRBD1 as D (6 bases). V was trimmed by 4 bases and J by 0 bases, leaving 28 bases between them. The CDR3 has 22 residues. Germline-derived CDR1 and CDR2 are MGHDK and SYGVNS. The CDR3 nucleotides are TGTGCCAGCAGTGTACTCATAGTCCCCTCCGGGACACAACCCTCTGGGGCCAACGTCCTGACTTTC. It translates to CASSVLIVPSGTQPSGANVLTF.

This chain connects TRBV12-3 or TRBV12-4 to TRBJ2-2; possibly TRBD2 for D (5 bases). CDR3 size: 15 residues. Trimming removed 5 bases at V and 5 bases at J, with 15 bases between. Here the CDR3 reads CASSPRGQRTGELFF. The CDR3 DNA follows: TGTGCCAGCAGTCCTCGAGGGCAGCGGACCGGGGAGCTGTTTTTT.

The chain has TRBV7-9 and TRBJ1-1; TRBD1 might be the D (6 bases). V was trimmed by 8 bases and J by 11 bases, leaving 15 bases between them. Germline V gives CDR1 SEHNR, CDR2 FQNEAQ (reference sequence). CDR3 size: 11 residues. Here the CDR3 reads CASRSQGVAFF. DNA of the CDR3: TGTGCCAGCCGATCACAGGGTGTGGCTTTCTTT.

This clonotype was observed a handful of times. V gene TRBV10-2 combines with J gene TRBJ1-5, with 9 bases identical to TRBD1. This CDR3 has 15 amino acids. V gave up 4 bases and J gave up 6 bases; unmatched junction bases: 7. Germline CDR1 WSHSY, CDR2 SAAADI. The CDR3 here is CASSGTGGPGQPQHF. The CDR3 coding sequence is TGCGCCAGCAGTGGCACAGGGGGCCCGGGTCAGCCCCAGCATTTT.